The T cell receptor beta chain under discussion was sequenced for a study of shared clonotypes between healthy human individuals. Study context: Every donor yielded three CD4 naive, three CD4 memory, two CD8 naive and one CD8 memory plate.

Within Nashville, Tennessee resided all donors, each a Caucasian adult. The authors combined CD45RO+ cells with CCR7-negative CD45RA+ TemRA cells as CD8 memory. V lost 1 base, J lost 4 bases, and 9 bases stayed unmatched. The CDR3 totals 17 residues. Germline V lookup: CDR1 LGHNA, CDR2 YSLEER. The authors distributed each subset's genomic DNA evenly over several immunoSEQ plates. Sequencing used immunoSEQ multiplex PCR; TCRdb keeps in-frame clones, though not all of them. Of fewer than 850,000 clones listed, 80% to 95% were seen once; the top ten hold approximately 35%. The sequence was obtained from a man aged 18 to 29 in good health. Some clones in this sample may be carry-over from other donors' samples. The specimen was memory CD8+ T cells from PBMCs. This sample's subset: CD45RO+ cells pooled with CCR7-negative TemRA cells. The chain recombines TRBV4-3 with TRBJ2-2; the match to TRBD2 covers 7 bases. The CDR3: CASSQGLGGPVTGELFF. CDR3 bases: TGCGCCAGCAGCCAAGGATTGGGAGGGCCCGTCACCGGGGAGCTGTTTTTT.